This T cell receptor (beta chain) is from a study of regulatory T cells in long-lasting Graves disease. Overall study results and limits: Accuracy was perhaps lowered by the small sample size.

Regarding time point: newly diagnosed GD, antithyroid drugs for less than 3 months. Isolated PBMC RNA provided the starting material for the TCR library. Investigators prepared the TCR beta libraries by applying iRepertoire HTBI primers and Arm-PCR of CDR3 regions. MiXCR, applied by TCRdb to the multiplex PCR reads, yields one record per CDR3 protein. The sample holds about 240,000 distinct CDR3 sequences, 20% to 25% seen once. This CDR3 has 13 residues. Germline assignment: CDR1 SNHLY and CDR2 FYNNEI. V was clipped by 4 bases and J by 5 bases, with 11 bases between them. This clonotype was detected ten times or more. Antigen: not known.

This specimen consisted of peripheral blood mononuclear cells (PBMCs), obtained at new diagnosis, from a patient treated with antithyroid drugs. The TCR sequence derives from a female donor with Graves disease. The gene calls are TRBV2 and TRBJ2-5; no reliable D call. CDR3 DNA: TGTGCCAGCAGTGTAGCCCTCAGGGAGACCCAGTACTTC. As protein: CASSVALRETQYF.